The next 11 T cell receptor beta chains were all read from a single sample in a study of blood T cell repertoires in COVID-19. Clones were sequenced by immunoSEQ multiplex PCR, and TCRdb holds only the in-frame ones, with some missing. The sample has some 260,000 clones, 70% to 90% seen once; the top ten hold roughly 3%. Sequences were obtained from peripheral blood. The receptor set was obtained from a man aged 18 to 29 with active or convalescent COVID-19.

The rearrangement uses TRBV7-8 and TRBJ1-2; D gene unclear. The CDR3 runs to 14 residues. Trimming took 5 bases from V and 2 from J, leaving 12 bases between them. The V gene's germline CDR1 is SGHVS and CDR2 FQNEAQ. CDR3 in amino acids: CASSPLGPNYGYTF. CDR3 bases: TGTGCCAGCAGCCCCCTGGGCCCGAACTATGGCTACACCTTC.

The V call is TRBV27, the J call TRBJ2-5; a possible D gene is TRBD2 (6 bases). Trimming shortened V by 3 bases and J by 1 base, and 12 bases separated the two germline ends. This CDR3 has 15 residues. Looked up from germline, CDR1 is MNHEY and CDR2 is SMNVEV (reference sequence). The CDR3 coding sequence is TGTGCCAGCAGTTTCAGCCCGACTAGCCAAGAGACCCAGTACTTC. Translating it yields CASSFSPTSQETQYF.

This chain uses TRBV15 with TRBJ1-2; TRBD1 matches 9 bases. Germline V gene sequence: CDR1 LNHNV, CDR2 YYDKDF (reference sequence). This CDR3 contains 14 residues. Unmatched junction bases numbered 1, after V lost 3 bases and J lost 2 bases. DNA for the CDR3: TGTGCCACCAGCAGGGACAGGGGCAACTATGGCTACACCTTC. It encodes CATSRDRGNYGYTF.

The chain recombines TRBV9 with TRBJ2-1, with D possibly being TRBD2 (5 bases). Trimming pared 4 bases from V and 12 bases from J, leaving 20 bases between. CDR1 and CDR2 (germline): SGDLS, YYNGEE. There are 14 residues in the CDR3. CDR3 nucleotide sequence: TGTGCCAGCAGCCCCCAGGACTGGCCATTAGGGCAGTTCTTC. Its translation: CASSPQDWPLGQFF.

This sequence joins TRBV3-1 (or the pseudogene TRBV3-2) and TRBJ2-5; 8 bases fit TRBD1. With 1 base clipped from V and 3 bases from J, the junction kept 19 bases outside the gene matches. The CDR3 contains 20 residues. CDR1 is LGHDT and CDR2 is YNNKEL in the germline V gene (reference sequence). CDR3 coding DNA: TGTGCCAGCAGCCAAGGGTCACTCTCAAAGAATGGACAGGGCGAAGAGACCCAGTACTTC. It yields the protein CASSQGSLSKNGQGEETQYF.

The chain has TRBV7-2 and TRBJ1-1, with 9 bases lining up with TRBD1. After removal of 5 bases from V and 4 bases from J, the junction contained 5 bases not matched to a gene. The germline V gene has CDR1 SGHTA and CDR2 FQGNSA. The CDR3 consists of 14 residues. The CDR3 DNA is TGTGCCAGCAGCGTAACAGGGGGCTTCACTGAAGCTTTCTTT. Its translation: CASSVTGGFTEAFF.

This clone has just a few counts. The genes are TRBV7-8 and TRBJ2-7, with 10 positions matching TRBD1. The CDR3 runs to 17 residues. Trimming took 1 base from V and 0 from J; bases not matched to a gene: 6. The germline CDR1 and CDR2 sequences are SGHVS and FQNEAQ. CDR3: CASSLGTGGTGSYEQYF. The CDR3, as DNA: TGTGCCAGCAGCTTAGGGACAGGGGGTACGGGCTCCTACGAGCAGTACTTC.

V and J are TRBV18 and TRBJ1-2; D gene ambiguous. Germline CDR1 KGHSH, CDR2 LQKENI. Between the trimmed V and J ends, which lost 4 bases and 6 bases, there was a span of 15 bases. The CDR3 has 14 amino acids. The CDR3 sequence: CASSQYTAGNGYTF. CDR3 bases: TGTGCCAGCTCACAGTACACAGCCGGGAATGGCTACACCTTC.

The chain couples TRBV19 to TRBJ2-7; TRBD1 matches at 7 bases. The CDR3 is made up of 11 amino acids. Per the germline V gene, CDR1 is LNHDA and CDR2 is SQIVND (reference sequence). V was pared by 8 bases and J by 5 bases, with 3 bases of the junction left unmatched. The CDR3 bases are TGTGCCAGTGGCCAGGGGGACGAGCAGTACTTC. Amino acids: CASGQGDEQYF. Full variable domain (remainder filled in from reference TRBV19 and TRBJ2-7): DGGITQSPKYLFRKEGQNVTLSCEQNLNHDAMYWYRQDPGQGLRLIYYSQIVNDFQKGDIAEGYSVSREKKESFPLTVTSAQKNPTAFYLCASGQGDEQYFGPGTRLTVT.

The V gene is TRBV28, the J gene TRBJ1-1; D remains unclear. Trimming cost V 8 bases and J 1 base, with 14 bases left between them. CDR3 length: 14 residues. Germline V gene sequence: CDR1 MDHEN, CDR2 SYDVKM. The CDR3 DNA is TGTGCCAGCGCCGCCCCCGGTGGGAACACTGAAGCTTTCTTT. It specifies CASAAPGGNTEAFF.

The rearrangement uses TRBV2 and TRBJ1-1; D gene ambiguous. The V and J ends lost 6 bases and 0 bases respectively, with 8 bases between them. CDR3 length: 13 amino acids. The germline V gene has CDR1 SNHLY and CDR2 FYNNEI. The chain's CDR3 is CASRNSMNTEAFF. In DNA, the CDR3 is TGTGCCAGCAGAAACAGCATGAACACTGAAGCTTTCTTT.